This section outlines one T cell receptor beta chain sequence together with its context. As originally analysed: For nucleated cells, counts were estimated from reference gene primer amplification. Sequenced by immunoSEQ multiplex PCR; TCRdb stores in-frame clones only, minus some. The D gene and trimming were derived from the DNA, and the V and J assignments and clone size from that table. The sample lists approximately 280,000 clones; roughly 89% were seen once. Germline CDR1 and CDR2: SGHVS and FQNEAQ. With 1 base clipped from V and 6 bases from J, the junction kept 13 bases outside the gene matches. There are 18 residues in the CDR3. This sample stems from a study of blood T cell repertoires in COVID-19. Study context: Samples of COVID-19 (acute and convalescent) were obtained from the United States, Italy and Spain. The cDNA or gDNA used as material had been derived from T cells, B-cell-depleted T cells, or PBMCs.

The TCR originated in a woman aged 40 to 50 who had recovered from COVID-19. The V gene is TRBV7-8, the J gene TRBJ2-2, with TRBD2 identical over 8 bases. Sequenced material: PBMCs or T cells enriched from blood (not recorded which). The CDR3 DNA is TGTGCCAGCAGCTTAGGAACAGCGGGAGTTCTTTGGGCCGGGGAGCTGTTTTTT. The encoded protein is CASSLGTAGVLWAGELFF. Supplemented by reference TRBV7-8 and TRBJ2-2, the full variable domain reads GAGVSQSPRYKVAKRGQDVALRCDPISGHVSLFWYQQALGQGPEFLTYFQNEAQLDKSGLPSDRFFAERPEGSVSTLKIQRTQQEDSAVYLCASSLGTAGVLWAGELFFGEGSRLTVL.